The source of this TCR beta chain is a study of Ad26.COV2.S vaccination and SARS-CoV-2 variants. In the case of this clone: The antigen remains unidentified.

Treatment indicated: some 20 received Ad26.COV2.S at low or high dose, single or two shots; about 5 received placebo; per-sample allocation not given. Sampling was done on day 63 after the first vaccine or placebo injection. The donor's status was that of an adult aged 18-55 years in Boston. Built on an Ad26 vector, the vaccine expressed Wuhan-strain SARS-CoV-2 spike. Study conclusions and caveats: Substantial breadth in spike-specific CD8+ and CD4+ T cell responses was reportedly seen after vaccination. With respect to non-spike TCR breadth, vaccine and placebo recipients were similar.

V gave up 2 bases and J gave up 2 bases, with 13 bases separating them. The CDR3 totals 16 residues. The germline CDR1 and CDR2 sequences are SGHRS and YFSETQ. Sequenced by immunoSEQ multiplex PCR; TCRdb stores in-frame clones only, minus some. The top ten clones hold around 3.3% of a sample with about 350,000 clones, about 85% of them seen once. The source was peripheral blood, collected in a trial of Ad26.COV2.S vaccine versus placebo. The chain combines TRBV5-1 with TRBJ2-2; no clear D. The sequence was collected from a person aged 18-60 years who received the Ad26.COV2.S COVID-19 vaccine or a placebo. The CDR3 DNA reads TGCGCCAGCAGCTTTCATAGTACAACCAACACCGGGGAGCTGTTTTTT. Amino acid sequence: CASSFHSTTNTGELFF.